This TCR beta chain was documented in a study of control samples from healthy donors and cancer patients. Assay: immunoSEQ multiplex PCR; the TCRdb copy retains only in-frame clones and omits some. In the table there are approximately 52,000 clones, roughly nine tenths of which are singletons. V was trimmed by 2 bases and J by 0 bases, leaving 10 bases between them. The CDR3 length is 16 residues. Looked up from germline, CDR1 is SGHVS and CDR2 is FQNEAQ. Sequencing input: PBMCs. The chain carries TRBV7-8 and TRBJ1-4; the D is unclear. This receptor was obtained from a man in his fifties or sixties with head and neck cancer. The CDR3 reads CASSLLLDATNEKLFF. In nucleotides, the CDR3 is TGTGCCAGCAGCTTACTCCTCGATGCAACTAATGAAAAACTGTTTTTT.